What follows are 7 T cell receptor beta chains derived from one specimen sequenced in a study of early T cells in non-severe SARS-CoV-2 infection. TCRdb re-analysed the 5' RACE reads in MiXCR, keeping a single row per CDR3 protein. In the table there are under 100,000 distinct CDR3 sequences, roughly 15% of which are singletons. The sample taken for sequencing was whole blood. The receptors come from an adult who was a healthcare worker with PCR-confirmed SARS-CoV-2 infection or an uninfected control (not recorded which).

In this sample, this clonotype turned up a few times. The V gene is TRBV6-6, the J gene TRBJ1-2; 11 bases match TRBD1. From germline, CDR1 is MNHNY and CDR2 SVGAGI (reference sequence). The V and J ends lost 7 bases and 6 bases, in that order; junction bases with no gene match: 13. The CDR3 runs 16 residues. The CDR3 DNA reads as TGTGCCAGCACCCTGACCGGGACAGGGGGAATTGATGGCTACACCTTC. It is translated as CASTLTGTGGIDGYTF.

This clonotype appeared many times. The chain's CDR3 is CASKIQGRAHYGYTF. The CDR3 coding sequence is TGTGCCAGCAAGATACAGGGGAGAGCCCACTATGGCTACACCTTC. V usage is TRBV2 and J usage is TRBJ1-2; the match to TRBD1 covers 7 bases. CDR3 length equals 15 residues. Germline V lookup: CDR1 SNHLY, CDR2 FYNNEI. The J segment lost 3 bases and the V segment lost 7 bases, leaving 11 bases of the junction unmatched. Drawing the rest from reference TRBV2 and TRBJ1-2, the complete variable domain is EPEVTQTPSHQVTQMGQEVILRCVPISNHLYFYWYRQILGQKVEFLVSFYNNEISEKSEIFDDQFSVERPDGSNFTLKIRSTKLEDSAMYFCASKIQGRAHYGYTFGSGTRLTVV.

This clonotype has at least ten counts. The CDR3 protein is CASSPPGTGGETQYF. The CDR3 region has the DNA TGTGCCAGCAGTCCACCCGGGACAGGAGGAGAGACCCAGTACTTC. The gene calls are TRBV25-1 and TRBJ2-5; 8 bases align to TRBD1. V lost 5 bases and J lost 4; bases outside the gene matches: 9. Germline lookup yields CDR1 MGHDK and CDR2 SYGVNS. The CDR3 has 15 amino acids. Full variable domain (rest looked up from reference TRBV25-1 and TRBJ2-5): EADIYQTPRYLVIGTGKKITLECSQTMGHDKMYWYQQDPGMELHLIHYSYGVNSTEKGDLSSESTVSRIRTEHFPLTLESARPSHTSQYLCASSPPGTGGETQYFGPGTRLLVL.

This rearrangement joins TRBV28 to TRBJ2-2; no firm D call. This CDR3 comprises 14 residues. V dropped 2 bases and J dropped 3 bases, with 7 bases sitting between them. The germline V gene has CDR1 MDHEN and CDR2 SYDVKM. CDR3 DNA sequence: TGTGCCAGCAGTTTAAGACCGGACACCGGGGAGCTGTTTTTT. Translation gives CASSLRPDTGELFF.

V and J are TRBV3-1 and TRBJ2-7; D remains ambiguous. CDR3 length: 14 residues. Per germline, CDR1 LGHDT and CDR2 YNNKEL (reference sequence). Trimming took off 4 bases at V and 3 bases at J, with 13 bases between the two ends. Written as DNA, the CDR3 is TGTGCCAGCAGCCCGGACCCCTTAAACTACGAGCAGTACTTC. Translation gives CASSPDPLNYEQYF.

The V call is TRBV7-6, the J call TRBJ2-5; 9 bases agree with TRBD2. The ends lost 4 bases at V and 1 base at J; junction bases unmatched: 10. Germline-derived CDR1 and CDR2 are SGHVS and FNYEAQ. The length of the CDR3 is 17 residues. CDR3: CASSSPAGTSSQETQYF. CDR3 nucleotides: TGTGCCAGCAGCTCCCCCGCCGGGACTAGCAGCCAAGAGACCCAGTACTTC.

This clonotype was observed many times. This chain uses TRBV6-2 or TRBV6-3 with TRBJ1-5; tentative D call: TRBD1 (5 bases). CDR1 MNHEY and CDR2 SVGEGT come from the germline V gene. The CDR3 covers 13 residues. V lost 6 bases and J lost 5, with 11 bases in between. DNA of the CDR3: TGTGCCAGCAGAGACGACAGAGATCAGCCCCAGCATTTT. Amino acids: CASRDDRDQPQHF.